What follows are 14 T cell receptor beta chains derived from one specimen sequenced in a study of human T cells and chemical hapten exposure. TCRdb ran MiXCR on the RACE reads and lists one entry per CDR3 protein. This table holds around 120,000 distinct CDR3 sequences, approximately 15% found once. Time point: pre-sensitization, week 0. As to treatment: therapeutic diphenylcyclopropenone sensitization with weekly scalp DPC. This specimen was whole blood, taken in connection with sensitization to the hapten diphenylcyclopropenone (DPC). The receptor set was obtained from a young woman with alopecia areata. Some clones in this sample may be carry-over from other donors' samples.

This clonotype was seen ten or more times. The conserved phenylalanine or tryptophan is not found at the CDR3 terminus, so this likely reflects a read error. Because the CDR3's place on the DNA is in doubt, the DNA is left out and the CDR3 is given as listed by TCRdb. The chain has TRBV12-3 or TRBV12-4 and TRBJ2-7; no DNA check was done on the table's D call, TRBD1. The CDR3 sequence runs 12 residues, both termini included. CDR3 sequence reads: CASSSRQGRLSL.

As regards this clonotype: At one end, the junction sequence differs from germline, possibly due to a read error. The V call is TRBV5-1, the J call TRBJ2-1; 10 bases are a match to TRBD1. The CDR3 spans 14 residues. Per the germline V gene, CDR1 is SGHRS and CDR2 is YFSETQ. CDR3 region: CASSGDRGPLSGVF. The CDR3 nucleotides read TGCGCCAGCAGCGGGGACAGGGGCCCCCTTTCCGGGGTTTTC.

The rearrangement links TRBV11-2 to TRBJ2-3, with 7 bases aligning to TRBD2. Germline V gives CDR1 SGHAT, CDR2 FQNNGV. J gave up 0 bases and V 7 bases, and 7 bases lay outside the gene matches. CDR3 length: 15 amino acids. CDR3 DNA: TGTGCCAGCAAAGCGTGGGGGGGGAGCACAGATACGCAGTATTTT. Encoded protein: CASKAWGGSTDTQYF.

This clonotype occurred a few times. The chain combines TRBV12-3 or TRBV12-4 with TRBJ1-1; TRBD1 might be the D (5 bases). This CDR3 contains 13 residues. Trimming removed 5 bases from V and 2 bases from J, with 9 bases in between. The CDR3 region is CASSQQENTEAFF. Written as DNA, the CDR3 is TGTGCCAGCAGTCAACAGGAAAACACTGAAGCTTTCTTT.

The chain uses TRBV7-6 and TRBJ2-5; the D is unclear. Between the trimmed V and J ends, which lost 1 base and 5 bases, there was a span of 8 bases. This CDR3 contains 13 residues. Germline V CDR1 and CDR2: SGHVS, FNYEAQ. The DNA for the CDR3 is TGTGCCAGCAGCTTAGGGCCCTCGGAGACCCAGTACTTC. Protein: CASSLGPSETQYF.

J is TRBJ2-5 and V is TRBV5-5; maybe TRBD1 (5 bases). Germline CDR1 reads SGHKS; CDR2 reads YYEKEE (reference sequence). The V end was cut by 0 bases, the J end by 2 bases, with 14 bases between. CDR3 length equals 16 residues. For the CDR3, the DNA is TGTGCCAGCAGCTTGGTGGTAGGGGCGAGTCAAGAGACCCAGTACTTC. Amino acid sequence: CASSLVVGASQETQYF.

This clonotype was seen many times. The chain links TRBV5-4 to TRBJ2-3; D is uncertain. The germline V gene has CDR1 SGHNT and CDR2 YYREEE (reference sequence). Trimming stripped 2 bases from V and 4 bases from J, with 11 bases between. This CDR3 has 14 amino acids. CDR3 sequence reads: CASSFRRGSDTQYF. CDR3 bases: TGTGCCAGCAGCTTCAGGAGAGGATCAGATACGCAGTATTTT.

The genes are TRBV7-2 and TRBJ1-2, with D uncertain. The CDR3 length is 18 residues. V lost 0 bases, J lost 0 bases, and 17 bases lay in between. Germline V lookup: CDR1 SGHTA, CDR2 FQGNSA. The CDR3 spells CASSLASIAAASNYGYTF. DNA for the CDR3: TGTGCCAGCAGCTTAGCATCAATTGCGGCAGCCTCTAACTATGGCTACACCTTC.

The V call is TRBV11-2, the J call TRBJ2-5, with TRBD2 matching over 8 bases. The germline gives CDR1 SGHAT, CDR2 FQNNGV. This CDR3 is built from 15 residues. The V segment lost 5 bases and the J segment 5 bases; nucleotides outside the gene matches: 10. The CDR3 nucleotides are TGTGCCAGCAGCCTCTCAGGAGCGGGGGTTGAGACCCAGTACTTC. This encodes CASSLSGAGVETQYF.

The CDR3 nucleotides are TGTGCCAGCAGCTACCTACGGGGGGGCTTAGTCTACGAGCAGTACTTC. Its translation is CASSYLRGGLVYEQYF. The chain is built from TRBV7-2 and TRBJ2-7; 8 nucleotides agree with TRBD2. The CDR3 loop spans 16 amino acids. From germline, CDR1 is SGHTA and CDR2 FQGNSA. V lost 4 bases to trimming and J lost 3 bases; unmatched junction nucleotides: 11.

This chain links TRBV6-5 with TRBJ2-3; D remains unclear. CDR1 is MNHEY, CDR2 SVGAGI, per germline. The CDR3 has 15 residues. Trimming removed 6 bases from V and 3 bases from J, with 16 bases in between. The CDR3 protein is CASSPVTHTTDTQYF. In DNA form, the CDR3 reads TGTGCCAGCAGCCCGGTTACTCACACGACAGATACGCAGTATTTT.

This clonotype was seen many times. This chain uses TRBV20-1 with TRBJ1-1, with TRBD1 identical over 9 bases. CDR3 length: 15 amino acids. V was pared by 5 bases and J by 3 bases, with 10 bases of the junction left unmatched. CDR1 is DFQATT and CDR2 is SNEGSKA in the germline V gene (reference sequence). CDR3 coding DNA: TGCAGTGCTTTAGAAGCGGACAGGGGCCACACTGAAGCTTTCTTT. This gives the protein CSALEADRGHTEAFF.

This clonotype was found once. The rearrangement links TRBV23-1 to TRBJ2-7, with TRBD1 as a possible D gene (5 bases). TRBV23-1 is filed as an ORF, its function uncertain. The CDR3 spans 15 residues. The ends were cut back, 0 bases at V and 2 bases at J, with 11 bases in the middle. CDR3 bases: TGCGCCAGCAGTCAATCCTACAGGAGAACCTACGAGCAGTACTTC. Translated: CASSQSYRRTYEQYF.

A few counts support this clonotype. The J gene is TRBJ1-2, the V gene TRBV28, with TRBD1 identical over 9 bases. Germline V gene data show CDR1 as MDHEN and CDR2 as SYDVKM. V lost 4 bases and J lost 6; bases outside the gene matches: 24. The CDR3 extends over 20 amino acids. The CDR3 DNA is TGTGCCAGCAGTTCTGGGATTTCTGGCTTAACCGGGACAGGGCTTCATGGCTACACCTTC. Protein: CASSSGISGLTGTGLHGYTF.